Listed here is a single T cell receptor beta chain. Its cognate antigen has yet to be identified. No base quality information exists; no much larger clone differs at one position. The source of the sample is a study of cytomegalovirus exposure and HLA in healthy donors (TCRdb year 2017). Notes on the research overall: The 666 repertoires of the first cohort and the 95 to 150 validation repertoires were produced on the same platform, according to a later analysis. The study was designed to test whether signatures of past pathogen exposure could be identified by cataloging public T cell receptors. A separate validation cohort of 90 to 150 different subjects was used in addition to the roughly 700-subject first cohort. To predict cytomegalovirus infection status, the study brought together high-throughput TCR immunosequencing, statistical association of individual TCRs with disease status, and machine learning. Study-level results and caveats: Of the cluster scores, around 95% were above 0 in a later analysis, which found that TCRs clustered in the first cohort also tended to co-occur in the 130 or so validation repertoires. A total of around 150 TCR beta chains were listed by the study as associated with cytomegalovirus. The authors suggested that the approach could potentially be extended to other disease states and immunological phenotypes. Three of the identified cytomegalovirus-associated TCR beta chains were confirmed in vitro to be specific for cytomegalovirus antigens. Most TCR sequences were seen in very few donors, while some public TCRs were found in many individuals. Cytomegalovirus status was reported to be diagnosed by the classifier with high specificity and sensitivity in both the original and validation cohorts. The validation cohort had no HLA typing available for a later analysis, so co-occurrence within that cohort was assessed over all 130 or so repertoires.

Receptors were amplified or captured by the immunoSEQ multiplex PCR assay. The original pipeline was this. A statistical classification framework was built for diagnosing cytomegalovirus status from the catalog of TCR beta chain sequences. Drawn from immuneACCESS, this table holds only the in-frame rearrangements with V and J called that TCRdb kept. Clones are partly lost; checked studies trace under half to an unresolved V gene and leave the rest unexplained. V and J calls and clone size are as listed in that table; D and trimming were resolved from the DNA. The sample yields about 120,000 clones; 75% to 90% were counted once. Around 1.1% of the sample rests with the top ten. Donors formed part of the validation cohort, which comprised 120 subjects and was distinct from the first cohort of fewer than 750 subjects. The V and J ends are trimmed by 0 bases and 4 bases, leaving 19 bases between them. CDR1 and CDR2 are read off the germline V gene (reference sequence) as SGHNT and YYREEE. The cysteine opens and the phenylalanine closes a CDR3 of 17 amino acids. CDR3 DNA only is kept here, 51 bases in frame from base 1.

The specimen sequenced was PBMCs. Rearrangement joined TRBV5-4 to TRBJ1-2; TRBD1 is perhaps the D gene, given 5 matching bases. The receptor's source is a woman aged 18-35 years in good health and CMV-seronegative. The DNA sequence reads TGTGCCAGCAGCTTGGTTGCAGGGCAGGGATCCTTCTATGGCTACACCTTC. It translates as CASSLVAGQGSFYGYTF.